Listed here are 12 T cell receptor beta chains from one sample, sequenced in a study of blood T cell repertoires in COVID-19. Here immunoSEQ multiplex PCR was the method, and the copy in TCRdb shows in-frame clones only, minus some. This sample yields more than 200,000 clones, of which 87% are seen a single time; around 3.3% belongs to the top ten. The sequenced material came from peripheral blood. Source of these receptors: a man aged 18 to 29 with active or convalescent COVID-19.

Only one count was recorded for this clone. The chain couples TRBV7-8 to TRBJ2-1; 7 positions match TRBD2. V shed 2 bases, J shed 7 bases, and the junction held 8 bases outside the gene matches. Germline V gives CDR1 SGHVS, CDR2 FQNEAQ. This CDR3 region has 15 residues. The CDR3 DNA is TGTGCCAGCAGCTTAAGAGGGAGGGCCCGTAATGAGCAGTTCTTC. Amino acid sequence: CASSLRGRARNEQFF. The variable domain in full, completed from reference TRBV7-8 and TRBJ2-1, reads GAGVSQSPRYKVAKRGQDVALRCDPISGHVSLFWYQQALGQGPEFLTYFQNEAQLDKSGLPSDRFFAERPEGSVSTLKIQRTQQEDSAVYLCASSLRGRARNEQFFGPGTRLTVL.

The chain links TRBV3-1 (or the pseudogene TRBV3-2) to TRBJ2-7; 9 positions agree with TRBD1. V dropped 1 base and J dropped 2; count of bases not matched to a gene: 3. Germline V gene data show CDR1 as LGHDT and CDR2 as YNNKEL (reference sequence). The CDR3 is made up of 15 amino acids. CDR3 coding DNA: TGTGCCAGCAGCCAAGGGGGACAGGGACCCTACGAGCAGTACTTC. The encoded protein is CASSQGGQGPYEQYF.

The V call is TRBV7-8, the J call TRBJ2-2; 14 bases are shared with TRBD2. This CDR3 contains 17 residues. The J segment lost 6 bases and the V segment lost 5 bases, leaving 8 bases of the junction unmatched. Germline CDR1 SGHVS, CDR2 FQNEAQ. This CDR3 is CASSTRLAGGPPGELFF. CDR3 DNA sequence: TGTGCCAGCAGCACACGACTAGCGGGAGGGCCCCCCGGGGAGCTGTTTTTT.

The CDR3 region has the DNA TGCGCCAGCAGCTTCGGGAGCATGAACTCTGGAAACACCATATATTTT. Translation gives CASSFGSMNSGNTIYF. J is TRBJ1-3 and V is TRBV5-1; D is uncertain. The V end lost 2 bases, the J end lost 0 bases, and 12 bases lay between the germline ends. Germline CDR1 and CDR2: SGHRS and YFSETQ. This CDR3 region has 16 residues.

The rearrangement links TRBV27 to TRBJ2-5; the D is unclear. CDR1 and CDR2 (germline): MNHEY, SMNVEV (reference sequence). The CDR3 runs 15 residues. Trimming removed 5 bases from V and 1 base from J, with 14 bases in between. Here the CDR3 reads CASSPQAAIQETQYF. CDR3 nucleotide sequence: TGTGCCAGCAGTCCCCAAGCCGCGATCCAAGAGACCCAGTACTTC.

This sequence joins TRBV9 and TRBJ2-1, with 9 bases aligning to TRBD2. Germline values: CDR1 SGDLS, CDR2 YYNGEE. The CDR3 is 13 amino acids. The V segment lost 7 bases and the J segment 7 bases; nucleotides outside the gene matches: 6. The CDR3, as DNA: TGTGCCAGCGGAGGGAGCGGGAGGAATGAGCAGTTCTTC. Translating it yields CASGGSGRNEQFF.

The chain uses TRBV19 and TRBJ1-5; TRBD1 aligns across 8 bases. V trimming: 4 bases; J trimming: 3 bases; junction bases outside the gene matches: 8. The CDR3 extends over 16 amino acids. CDR1 is LNHDA, CDR2 SQIVND, per germline (reference sequence). CDR3 loop: CASSTGTGLVNQPQHF. DNA for the CDR3: TGTGCCAGTAGTACGGGGACAGGTTTGGTCAATCAGCCCCAGCATTTT.

The chain joins TRBV19 to TRBJ1-2; D unresolved. Trimming pared 3 bases from V and 6 bases from J, leaving 14 bases between. Germline V lookup: CDR1 LNHDA, CDR2 SQIVND (reference sequence). The CDR3 length is 14 residues. The CDR3, as DNA: TGTGCCAGTAGTATCAGGACTCTTATGGATGGCTACACCTTC. It encodes CASSIRTLMDGYTF.

The chain has TRBV7-3 and TRBJ2-7; 8 bases line up with TRBD2. Germline trimming cut 5 bases from V and 6 bases from J; bases unmatched to any gene: 6. CDR3 size: 13 residues. Germline CDR1 is SGHTA and CDR2 is FQGTGA. CDR3 bases: TGTGCCAGCAGCGCCACGGGGGGGTTCGAGCAGTACTTC. Its protein is CASSATGGFEQYF.

The V call is TRBV21-1, the J call TRBJ2-2; TRBD2 is the table's D call, not checked against the DNA. TRBV21-1 is classified as a pseudogene. This CDR3 is 16 amino acids long. The DNA for the CDR3 is TGTGCCAGCAGCCGAGGACTAGCGGGGGGCACCGGGGAGCTGTTTTTT. This codes for CASSRGLAGGTGELFF.

The chain is built from TRBV14 and TRBJ1-1; a possible D gene is TRBD1 (6 bases). Trimming removed 3 bases at V and 11 bases at J, with 10 bases between. CDR3 length: 11 residues. The germline gives CDR1 SGHDN, CDR2 FVKESK. The CDR3 nucleotides are TGTGCCAGCAGCCAGGGGGCTGGGGCTTTCTTT. This encodes CASSQGAGAFF. The variable domain in full, completed from reference TRBV14 and TRBJ1-1, reads EAGVTQFPSHSVIEKGQTVTLRCDPISGHDNLYWYRRVMGKEIKFLLHFVKESKQDESGMPNNRFLAERTGGTYSTLKVQPAELEDSGVYFCASSQGAGAFFGQGTRLTVV.

V and J are TRBV7-8 and TRBJ1-2; TRBD1 matches at 9 bases. Per the germline V gene, CDR1 is SGHVS and CDR2 is FQNEAQ. The CDR3 length is 15 residues. Germline trimming cut 4 bases from V and 5 bases from J; bases unmatched to any gene: 8. This CDR3 is CASSSYRQGGYGYTF. CDR3 DNA: TGTGCCAGCAGCTCTTATCGACAGGGGGGTTATGGCTACACCTTC.